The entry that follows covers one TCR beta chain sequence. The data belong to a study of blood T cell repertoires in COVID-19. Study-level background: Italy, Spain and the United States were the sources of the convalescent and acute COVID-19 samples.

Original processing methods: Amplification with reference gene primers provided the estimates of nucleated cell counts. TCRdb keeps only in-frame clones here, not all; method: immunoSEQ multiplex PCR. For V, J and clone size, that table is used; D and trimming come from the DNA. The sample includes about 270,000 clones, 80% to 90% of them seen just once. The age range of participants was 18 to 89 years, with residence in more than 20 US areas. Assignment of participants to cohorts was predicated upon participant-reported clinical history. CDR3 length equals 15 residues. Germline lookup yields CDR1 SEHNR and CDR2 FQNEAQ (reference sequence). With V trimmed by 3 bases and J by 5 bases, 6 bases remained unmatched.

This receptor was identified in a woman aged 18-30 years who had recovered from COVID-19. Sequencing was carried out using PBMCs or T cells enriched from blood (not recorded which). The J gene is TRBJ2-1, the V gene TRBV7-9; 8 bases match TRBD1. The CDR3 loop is CASSFRTGLHNEQFF. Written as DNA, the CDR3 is TGTGCCAGCAGCTTCAGGACAGGGCTACACAATGAGCAGTTCTTC. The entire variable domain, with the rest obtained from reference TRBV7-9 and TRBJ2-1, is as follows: DTGVSQNPRHKITKRGQNVTFRCDPISEHNRLYWYRQTLGQGPEFLTYFQNEAQLEKSRLLSDRFSAERPKGSFSTLEIQRTEQGDSAMYLCASSFRTGLHNEQFFGPGTRLTVL.